This is a list of T cell receptor beta chains from one sample in a study of blood T cell repertoires in COVID-19. Clones were read by immunoSEQ multiplex PCR, and TCRdb kept only the in-frame ones, dropping some. The data hold fewer than 350,000 clones, with about 85% observed a single time. The specimen was peripheral blood. Every receptor here comes from a woman between 50 and 59 years old with active or convalescent COVID-19. CDR3s include the opening cysteine and the closing phenylalanine or tryptophan. Each record gives: V gene, D gene, clone size, J gene, CDR3 protein, CDR3 DNA. D genes are given only for firm matches. Size is omitted from some rows. Given values are once, few, many or a class for expanded clones.

TRBV7-9	TRBD1	once	TRBJ1-3	CASSSWDSINTIYF	TGTGCCAGCAGCTCCTGGGACAGTATAAACACCATATATTTT
TRBV2	TRBD1	-	TRBJ1-5	CASSEGTGPARGAQHF	TGTGCCAGCAGTGAGGGGACAGGCCCCGCCCGGGGGGCCCAGCATTTT
TRBV12-5	TRBD2	once	TRBJ2-2	CASGQLAGERTGELFF	TGTGCTAGTGGCCAACTAGCGGGAGAACGCACCGGGGAGCTGTTTTTT
TRBV28	-	-	TRBJ1-6	CASSLQVGPLHF	TGTGCCAGCAGTTTACAGGTTGGACCCCTCCACTTT
TRBV7-9	-	-	TRBJ1-1	CASSPWADWTEAFF	TGTGCCAGCAGCCCCTGGGCGGACTGGACTGAAGCTTTCTTT
TRBV9	TRBD2	-	TRBJ2-7	CASSPVSGRATYEQYF	TGTGCCAGCAGCCCCGTTTCCGGGAGGGCTACCTACGAGCAGTACTTC
TRBV25-1	-	-	TRBJ1-1	CASSAIYRDVTEAFF	TGTGCCAGCAGTGCTATATACAGGGACGTCACTGAAGCTTTCTTT
TRBV9	-	-	TRBJ2-3	CASSLQISDTQYF	TGTGCCAGCAGCCTACAGATCTCAGATACGCAGTATTTT
TRBV6-5	TRBD2	-	TRBJ2-5	CASSYSPSGRETQYF	TGTGCCAGCAGTTACTCGCCTAGCGGGAGGGAGACCCAGTACTTC
TRBV2	-	once	TRBJ2-2	CASSESGRQVFSGELFF	TGTGCCAGCAGTGAATCCGGCCGACAGGTTTTCTCCGGGGAGCTGTTTTTT
TRBV21-1	-	-	TRBJ2-5	CASSKGGTRGAETQYF	TGTGCCAGCAGCAAAGGCGGGACTAGGGGGGCAGAGACCCAGTACTTC
TRBV27	TRBD1	-	TRBJ1-1	CASSLIGGSEAFF	TGTGCCAGCAGTTTAATAGGGGGCTCTGAAGCTTTCTTT
TRBV5-1	-	-	TRBJ1-1	CASSLNRPDSSEAFF	TGCGCCAGCAGCTTGAACCGCCCCGACTCGAGTGAAGCTTTCTTT
TRBV11-2	TRBD1	-	TRBJ1-4	CASSISGGLIEKLFF	TGTGCCAGCAGCATATCAGGGGGCTTAATTGAAAAACTGTTTTTT
TRBV6-5	TRBD1	-	TRBJ1-5	CASSPHRGQDQPQHF	TGTGCCAGCAGTCCACACAGGGGGCAGGATCAGCCCCAGCATTTT
TRBV3-1/TRBV3-2	-	-	TRBJ2-5	CASSRGQFQETQYF	TGTGCCAGCAGCCGCGGACAGTTCCAAGAGACCCAGTACTTC
TRBV5-1	TRBD1	few	TRBJ1-2	CASSLVGQGGYTF	TGCGCCAGCAGCTTGGTAGGACAGGGGGGCTACACCTTC
TRBV3-1/TRBV3-2	-	-	TRBJ2-1	CASSQGPEEFF	TGTGCCAGCAGCCAAGGTCCAGAAGAGTTCTTC
TRBV13	TRBD1	-	TRBJ2-7	CASSTPTGEGGYEQYF	TGTGCCAGCAGCACCCCCACAGGGGAAGGAGGCTACGAGCAGTACTTC
TRBV3-1/TRBV3-2	-	-	TRBJ2-7	CASSQAMHRAYEQYF	TGTGCCAGCAGCCAAGCCATGCACAGGGCGTACGAGCAGTACTTC
TRBV6-1	-	once	TRBJ1-2	CASSESGVYGYTF	TGTGCCAGCAGTGAATCCGGAGTCTATGGCTACACCTTC
TRBV7-9	-	once	TRBJ1-5	CASSSVGQNSNQPQHF	TGTGCCAGCAGCTCCGTCGGACAGAATAGCAATCAGCCCCAGCATTTT
TRBV6-2/TRBV6-3	-	-	TRBJ2-3	CASSYLTIDTQYF	TGTGCCAGCAGTTACCTGACTATCGATACGCAGTATTTT
TRBV7-8	TRBD2	-	TRBJ2-3	CASSPRGDSVWDTQYF	TGTGCCAGCAGCCCTCGGGGGGACTCGGTTTGGGATACGCAGTATTTT
TRBV28	TRBD1	-	TRBJ1-6	CALLVEGGSPLHF	TGTGCCCTCTTGGTGGAAGGGGGCTCCCCCCTCCACTTT
TRBV15	-	-	TRBJ1-1	CATSRGVLNTEAFF	TGTGCCACCTCCAGGGGAGTTTTGAACACTGAAGCTTTCTTT
TRBV5-4	-	-	TRBJ1-1	CASSLARAGNTEAFF	TGTGCCAGCAGCTTGGCCAGGGCCGGCAACACTGAAGCTTTCTTT
TRBV28	-	-	TRBJ2-1	CASSLPPASLNEQFF	TGTGCCAGCAGTTTACCCCCGGCTAGCCTCAATGAGCAGTTCTTC
TRBV29-1	-	-	TRBJ1-1	CSGGRVAEAFF	TGCAGCGGCGGGAGGGTGGCCGAAGCTTTCTTT
TRBV28	TRBD1	-	TRBJ1-5	CASSLYRGSGNQPQHF	TGTGCCAGCAGTTTATACAGGGGGTCTGGCAATCAGCCCCAGCATTTT
TRBV18	-	-	TRBJ2-3	CASSTRGSTDTQYF	TGTGCCAGCTCAACAAGGGGGAGCACAGATACGCAGTATTTT
TRBV5-1	TRBD2	-	TRBJ2-1	CASSLVPGTSGGEQFF	TGCGCCAGCAGCTTGGTACCCGGGACTAGTGGGGGTGAGCAGTTCTTC
TRBV19	-	once	TRBJ1-2	CASSPQSYGYTF	TGTGCCAGTAGTCCCCAGTCCTATGGCTACACCTTC
TRBV27	-	-	TRBJ1-2	CASRDSLSSGYGYTF	TGTGCCAGCAGGGACAGCCTGTCCTCGGGGTATGGCTACACCTTC